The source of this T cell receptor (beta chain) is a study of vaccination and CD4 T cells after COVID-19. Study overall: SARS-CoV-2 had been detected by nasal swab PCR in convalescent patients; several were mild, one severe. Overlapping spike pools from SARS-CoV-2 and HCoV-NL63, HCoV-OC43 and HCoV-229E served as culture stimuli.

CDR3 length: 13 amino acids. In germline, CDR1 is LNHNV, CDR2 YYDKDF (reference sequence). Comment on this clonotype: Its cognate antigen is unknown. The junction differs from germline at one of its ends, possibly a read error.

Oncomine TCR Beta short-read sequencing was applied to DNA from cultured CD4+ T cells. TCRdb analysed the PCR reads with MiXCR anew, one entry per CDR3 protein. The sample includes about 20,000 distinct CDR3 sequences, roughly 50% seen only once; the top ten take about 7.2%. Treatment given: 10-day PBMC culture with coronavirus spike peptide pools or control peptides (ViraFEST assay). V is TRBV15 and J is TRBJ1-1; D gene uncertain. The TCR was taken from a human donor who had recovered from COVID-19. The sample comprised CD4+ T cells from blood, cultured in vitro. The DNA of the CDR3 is TGTGCCACCGGCAGACGCACGGGGACTGAAGCTTTCTTT. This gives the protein CATGRRTGTEAFF. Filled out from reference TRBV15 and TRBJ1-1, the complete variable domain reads DAMVIQNPRYQVTQFGKPVTLSCSQTLNHNVMYWYQQKSSQAPKLLFHYYDKDFNNEADTPDNFQSRRPNTSFCFLDIRSPGLGDTAMYLCATGRRTGTEAFFGQGTRLTVV.